These T cell receptor beta chains were read from a single sample in a study of cytomegalovirus exposure and HLA in healthy donors. The data were produced by immunoSEQ multiplex PCR, yet TCRdb's version contains in-frame clones alone and is incomplete. The sample has around 75,000 clones; 75% to 80% are singletons. The sample taken for sequencing was PBMCs. The source of these receptors is a man aged 40-55 years in good health and CMV-seronegative. Both conserved end residues are part of each CDR3. D genes are given only for firm matches. Clone size is shown for a subset of rows, as once, few, many or a class of expanded clone.

j_call clone_size v_call d_call cdr3_nt cdr3_aa
TRBJ2-3 - TRBV19 - TGTGCCAGTAGTCCTCTTCGGGGGATCTTCCAAGATACGCAGTATTTT CASSPLRGIFQDTQYF
TRBJ2-1 - TRBV6-5 - TGTGCCAGCAGTCCTACGACAGATTACAATGAGCAGTTCTTC CASSPTTDYNEQFF
TRBJ1-1 - TRBV19 - TGTGCCAGTAGTATTCGCGGGCGGGGGACTGAAGCTTTCTTT CASSIRGRGTEAFF
TRBJ1-1 - TRBV19 TRBD1 TGTGCCAGTAGGACCGCCGGGACAGGGGGCACTGAAGCTTTCTTT CASRTAGTGGTEAFF
TRBJ1-2 few TRBV10-3 TRBD1 TGTGCCATCAAAAGACAGGGGTCCTATGGCTACACCTTC CAIKRQGSYGYTF
TRBJ1-1 medium-sized TRBV19 TRBD1 TGTGCCAGTAGTCAGTCGACAGGGTACACTGAAGCTTTCTTT CASSQSTGYTEAFF
TRBJ2-2 - TRBV5-1 - TGCGCCAGCAGCCCCTCAGGAGGGACTGGGGAGCTGTTTTTT CASSPSGGTGELFF
TRBJ2-3 few TRBV5-1 - TGCGCCAGCAGCTTGGGGGGCTTCACAGATACGCAGTATTTT CASSLGGFTDTQYF
TRBJ2-2 - TRBV6-1 TRBD1 TGTGCCAGCAGTAAGGACAGGGCCGGGGAGCTGTTTTTT CASSKDRAGELFF
TRBJ2-2 - TRBV10-3 TRBD1 TGTGCCATCAGTGACCGGGACAGGGCCACCGGGGAGCTGTTTTTT CAISDRDRATGELFF
TRBJ2-7 - TRBV18 TRBD1 TGTGCCAGCTCACCGACGGGACAGAGCTCCTACGAGCAGTACTTC CASSPTGQSSYEQYF
TRBJ2-5 few TRBV4-1 - TGCGCCAGCAGCCCCGTGCCCGCAGGTAACCTGGGAGAGACCCAGTACTTC CASSPVPAGNLGETQYF
TRBJ2-3 - TRBV7-2 - TGTGCCAGCAGCTCTCGGTTTTCAGATACGCAGTATTTT CASSSRFSDTQYF
TRBJ2-5 once TRBV11-1 - TGTGCCAGCAGCTTGAACAGGGCAGGGTTAGAGACCCAGTACTTC CASSLNRAGLETQYF
TRBJ2-4 few TRBV23-1 TRBD1 TGCGCCAGCCGGGGAACCGACAGGGATGGCAAAAACATTCAGTACTTC CASRGTDRDGKNIQYF
TRBJ1-2 - TRBV15 - TGTGCCACCAGCAGGACAGCTCCTCGCGGCTACACCTTC CATSRTAPRGYTF
TRBJ1-3 few TRBV6-1 - TGTGCCAGCGTAGGTCGAGGGTACTCTGGAAACACCATATATTTT CASVGRGYSGNTIYF
TRBJ1-5 - TRBV4-2 - TGTGCCAGCAGCCAAGATGGGCAGCCCAATCAGCCCCAGCATTTT CASSQDGQPNQPQHF
TRBJ2-3 - TRBV4-1 TRBD2 TGTGCCAGCAGCCAAGATAGTAGCGGGGGGGCAGATACGCAGTATTTT CASSQDSSGGADTQYF
TRBJ1-2 - TRBV6-5 - TGTGCCAGCAGTTACTCGTATCGAGGCTATGGCTACACCTTC CASSYSYRGYGYTF
TRBJ1-3 - TRBV7-2 - TGTGCCAGCAGCCCTCGCGGAGGCGTTGCTGGAAACACCATATATTTT CASSPRGGVAGNTIYF
TRBJ1-5 - TRBV15 - TGTGCCACCAGCAGAGATCCCCAGGGCCCGCAGCCCCAGCATTTT CATSRDPQGPQPQHF
TRBJ2-6 - TRBV4-3 - TGCGCCAGCAGCCAACAGAGGTCGGGGTCAGGGGCCAACGTCCTGACTTTC CASSQQRSGSGANVLTF